The 19 T cell receptor beta chains below all came from one sample that was sequenced in a study of CD8 T cells in ankylosing spondylitis (dated by TCRdb to about 2017). The full study reports these points: A TCR beta motif made up of several highly homologous amino acid variants appeared to be characteristic of blood from ankylosing spondylitis patients.

Their antigens remain unidentified. The library was produced with 5' RACE. The sequencing machine was an Illumina HiSeq 2500. TCRdb reworked the public reads: Q25 trimming with fastp, MiXCR clone assembly, productive beta chains retained. Duplicate CDR3 protein sequences are folded into a single record with the most common DNA and genes. The sample table records about 480,000 distinct CDR3 sequences; roughly 15% of these occur just once. The top ten clonotypes cover 1% of the sample. Sequencing used blood, either unsorted or a sorted T cell fraction (not recorded which). The receptors shown here come from a male donor with ankylosing spondylitis.

The sample holds a few counts of this clonotype. The rearrangement uses TRBV29-1 and TRBJ2-2; D is possibly TRBD2 (5 bases). CDR1 and CDR2 from the germline V gene are SQVTM and ANQGSEA. The germline V and J ends were trimmed by 7 bases and 5 bases, with 14 bases remaining between them. The CDR3 extends over 13 amino acids. The DNA of the CDR3 is TGCAGCGCCCCCAAACTAGGGACCGGGGAGCTGTTTTTT. Translation gives CSAPKLGTGELFF.

V gene TRBV19 combines with J gene TRBJ2-7; 11 nucleotides match TRBD1. CDR3 size: 15 residues. The junction had 3 bases not matched to a gene; V was cut back by 3 bases and J by 2 bases. CDR1 is LNHDA and CDR2 is SQIVND in the germline V gene (reference sequence). CDR3 amino acids: CASSISGQGAYEQYF. In nucleotides, the CDR3 is TGTGCCAGTAGTATTTCGGGACAGGGGGCCTACGAGCAGTACTTC.

This clonotype was seen a few times. The chain recombines TRBV15 with TRBJ1-2, with D tentatively TRBD1 (6 bases). Germline CDR1 reads LNHNV; CDR2 reads YYDKDF (reference sequence). The CDR3 spans 16 residues. V was cut by 5 bases and J by 2 bases, with 18 bases left in between. This CDR3 reads CATSERKGGGNYGYTF. CDR3 in DNA: TGTGCCACCAGCGAAAGGAAGGGCGGGGGCAACTATGGCTACACCTTC. Variable domain in full (rest from reference TRBV15 and TRBJ1-2): DAMVIQNPRYQVTQFGKPVTLSCSQTLNHNVMYWYQQKSSQAPKLLFHYYDKDFNNEADTPDNFQSRRPNTSFCFLDIRSPGLGDTAMYLCATSERKGGGNYGYTFGSGTRLTVV.

This clonotype was seen more than once but under ten times. This chain uses TRBV9 with TRBJ1-6; tentative D call: TRBD1 (6 bases). The V end was cut by 0 bases, the J end by 9 bases, with 13 bases between. This CDR3 has 15 residues. Germline V lookup: CDR1 SGDLS, CDR2 YYNGEE. The CDR3, as DNA: TGTGCCAGCAGCGTAGGACAACAGGGCGCTTCACCCCTCCACTTT. As protein: CASSVGQQGASPLHF. Together with reference TRBV9 and TRBJ1-6, the CDR3 gives the full variable domain: DSGVTQTPKHLITATGQRVTLRCSPRSGDLSVYWYQQSLDQGLQFLIQYYNGEERAKGNILERFSAQQFPDLHSELNLSSLELGDSALYFCASSVGQQGASPLHFGNGTRLTVT.

This clonotype came up a few times. This chain links TRBV5-1 with TRBJ2-1, with TRBD1 matching 10 bases. This CDR3 is 14 amino acids long. Germline values: CDR1 SGHRS, CDR2 YFSETQ. Unmatched junction bases numbered 5, after V lost 6 bases and J lost 5 bases. In DNA, the CDR3 is TGCGCCAGCAACCGGGACAGGGGTAACAATGAGCAGTTCTTC. This gives the protein CASNRDRGNNEQFF.

This clonotype has just a few counts. The rearrangement joins TRBV20-1 to TRBJ2-7; TRBD2 aligns across 10 bases. This CDR3 has 15 amino acids. Germline lookup yields CDR1 DFQATT and CDR2 SNEGSKA (reference sequence). Trimming at V came to 7 bases and at J to 6 bases, leaving 15 bases not matched to a gene. The CDR3 protein is CSGLNTGLASLEQYF. CDR3 DNA: TGCAGTGGACTCAACACGGGACTAGCGTCCCTCGAGCAGTACTTC.

CDR3 amino acids: CASSLNTEQFF. CDR3 DNA sequence: TGTGCCAGCAGCTTGAACACTGAGCAGTTCTTC. The chain carries TRBV5-6 and TRBJ2-1; D is uncertain. There are 11 residues in the CDR3. With 1 base removed from V and 9 bases from J, the gap between germline ends came to 5 bases. From germline, CDR1 is SGHDT and CDR2 YYEEEE.

The J gene is TRBJ1-1, the V gene TRBV20-1; a possible D gene is TRBD1 (6 bases). Looked up from germline, CDR1 is DFQATT and CDR2 is SNEGSKA (reference sequence). This CDR3 spans 13 amino acids. The V end lost 6 bases, the J end lost 4 bases, and 15 bases lay between the germline ends. The DNA of the CDR3 is TGCAGTGCACCTCCCCCAGGGGTCACTGAAGCTTTCTTT. This codes for CSAPPPGVTEAFF.

The chain uses TRBV9 and TRBJ2-2; D is unresolved. Germline lookup yields CDR1 SGDLS and CDR2 YYNGEE. Trimming shortened V by 2 bases and J by 1 base, and 9 bases separated the two germline ends. The CDR3 is made up of 15 amino acids. CDR3 DNA sequence: TGTGCCAGCAGCGTTGGGTTATTGAACACCGGGGAGCTGTTTTTT. Translating it yields CASSVGLLNTGELFF.

This clonotype was detected only a few times. Here the CDR3 DNA reads TGCACCAGCAGCCAAGAAGATGGATCCGGGGACAGGGGCTTTTGCGAGCAGTACTTC. Protein sequence: CTSSQEDGSGDRGFCEQYF. The rearrangement links TRBV1 to TRBJ2-7; the table gives TRBD1 as D, unverified against the DNA. TRBV1 represents a pseudogene. The CDR3 covers 19 residues.

At least ten counts were recorded for this clonotype. The chain uses TRBV5-1 and TRBJ2-5; 7 bases match TRBD1. Trimming took 4 bases from V and 0 from J; bases not matched to a gene: 6. CDR1 SGHRS and CDR2 YFSETQ come from the germline V gene. CDR3 size: 15 residues. CDR3 coding DNA: TGCGCCAGCAGCCGGGACAGACCCTACCAAGAGACCCAGTACTTC. Encoded protein: CASSRDRPYQETQYF.

There are many counts of this clonotype. The J gene is TRBJ2-5, the V gene TRBV29-1, with TRBD1 as a possible D gene (6 bases). The germline V gene encodes CDR1 SQVTM and CDR2 ANQGSEA. This CDR3 is 14 amino acids long. V dropped 5 bases and J dropped 0 bases, with 13 bases sitting between them. The CDR3 DNA sequence: TGCAGCGTTAGGACAGACCCGTACCAAGAGACCCAGTACTTC. It codes for CSVRTDPYQETQYF.

This clonotype occurred a few times. The V and J genes are TRBV15 and TRBJ1-2; unclear D gene. Looked up from germline, CDR1 is LNHNV and CDR2 is YYDKDF (reference sequence). With 1 base removed from V and 0 bases from J, the gap between germline ends came to 6 bases. The CDR3 contains 14 residues. CDR3 residues: CATSRGGANYGYTF. The CDR3 DNA is TGTGCCACCAGCAGAGGAGGCGCTAACTATGGCTACACCTTC.

This clonotype was observed a single time. CDR3 in DNA: TGCACTGGGGACACCCAAGAGACCCAGTACTTC. This sequence encodes CTGDTQETQYF. J is TRBJ2-5 and V is TRBV20-1; possibly TRBD1 for D (6 bases). The germline gives CDR1 DFQATT, CDR2 SNEGSKA (reference sequence). The CDR3 length is 11 residues.

The chain joins TRBV20-1 to TRBJ2-7, with 10 bases fitting TRBD2. The junction had 7 bases not matched to a gene; V was cut back by 5 bases and J by 6 bases. The CDR3 sequence is 13 residues long. CDR1 DFQATT and CDR2 SNEGSKA come from the germline V gene (reference sequence). The CDR3 DNA reads as TGCAGTGCTGATACTAGCGGGACCCTCGAGCAGTACTTC. Translated, it gives CSADTSGTLEQYF.

The genes are TRBV6-1 and TRBJ1-1; D gene uncertain. Germline CDR1 and CDR2: MNHNS and SASEGT. This CDR3 is 14 amino acids long. V was pared by 3 bases and J by 5 bases, with 13 bases between. This CDR3 reads CASSEGSVRTEAFF. In DNA form, the CDR3 reads TGTGCCAGCAGTGAGGGTTCGGTGCGGACTGAAGCTTTCTTT.

This clonotype was seen repeatedly, ten times or more. The rearrangement joins TRBV5-1 to TRBJ2-1; maybe TRBD2 (6 bases). CDR1 is SGHRS and CDR2 is YFSETQ in the germline V gene. This CDR3 spans 16 amino acids. Trimming removed 2 bases from V and 3 bases from J, with 15 bases in between. In nucleotides, the CDR3 is TGCGCCAGCAGCTTAGGCGGGGACCAAGTCTACAATGAGCAGTTCTTC. Translated, it gives CASSLGGDQVYNEQFF.

V gene TRBV28 combines with J gene TRBJ2-7, with 8 bases that match TRBD2. V shed 6 bases and J 2 bases; nucleotides not matched to a gene: 9. This CDR3 region has 15 residues. The V gene's germline CDR1 is MDHEN and CDR2 SYDVKM. CDR3 sequence (DNA): TGTGCCAGCAGCCTTAGCGGGAAAGCACCCTACGAGCAGTACTTC. This codes for CASSLSGKAPYEQYF.

This clonotype was counted only a few times. Here the CDR3 reads CASSGTEGNTIYF. The CDR3, as DNA: TGTGCCAGCAGCGGGACCGAGGGAAACACCATATATTTT. The chain recombines TRBV9 with TRBJ1-3; D gene ambiguous. There are 13 residues in the CDR3. Germline CDR1 and CDR2: SGDLS and YYNGEE. With 3 bases removed from V and 4 bases from J, the gap between germline ends came to 8 bases.